This entry describes one T cell receptor beta chain. Its antigen remains unidentified. CDR1 MDHEN and CDR2 SYDVKM come from the germline V gene. The V and J ends lost 5 bases and 14 bases respectively, with 16 bases between them. The CDR3 is made up of 12 amino acids. This record belongs to a study of OX40 agonist ivuxolimab in advanced cancers. Study summary: The patients received agonistic anti-OX40 (CD134) antibody ivuxolimab. Across the patients, intravenous ivuxolimab was delivered every 2 weeks at 0.01 to 10 mg/kg. Patients achieving partial responses numbered three: one hepatocellular carcinoma case and two cutaneous melanoma cases.

Assay: immunoSEQ multiplex PCR; the TCRdb copy retains only in-frame clones and omits some. Found here are around 20,000 clones, 70% to 85% of them singletons; the top ten hold roughly a quarter. Overall study results and limits: Normalized T-cell clonal expansion was also low in a subset of nonresponders.

This sequence originates from an adult with an advanced solid tumor such as melanoma, head and neck, liver or kidney cancer. The rearrangement joins TRBV28 to TRBJ1-5; D is uncertain. The source was CD4+ or CD8+ T cells sorted from blood, collected in a trial of the OX40 agonist ivuxolimab. CDR3 sequence (DNA): TGTGCCAGCAGTCCCCCAACGCTATGGGAGCATTTT. It yields the protein CASSPPTLWEHF.